This TCR beta chain was captured by sequencing in a study of blood T cell repertoires in COVID-19. Methods used by the authors: Amplifying reference gene primers gave estimates of nucleated cell counts. The data were produced by immunoSEQ multiplex PCR, yet TCRdb's version contains in-frame clones alone and is incomplete. V and J calls and clone size follow that table, whereas D and trimming were derived from the DNA. The table shows 220,000 or so clones, with around 84% occurring only once. This CDR3 has 15 residues. Trimming shortened V by 0 bases and J by 4 bases, and 11 bases separated the two germline ends. CDR1 and CDR2 (germline): SGHNT, YYREEE (reference sequence).

The receptor comes from a man aged 45-65 years who had recovered from COVID-19. This sequence joins TRBV5-4 and TRBJ2-1, with D possibly matching TRBD2 (6 bases). Sequenced material: peripheral blood. The CDR3 nucleotides read TGTGCCAGCAGCTTGGATTCTAGCGAATACAATGAGCAGTTCTTC. Amino acids: CASSLDSSEYNEQFF.